The rows below give T cell receptor beta chains drawn from one sample of a study of blood T cell repertoires in COVID-19. Assay used: immunoSEQ multiplex PCR; TCRdb lists only in-frame clones, some missing. The table includes roughly 250,000 clones, roughly 90% detected once. The sample comprised peripheral blood. Every receptor here comes from a woman aged 25 to 39 with acute or convalescent COVID-19. Both conserved end residues are part of each CDR3. Clone size, where shown, is once, few, many, or a class for clones that have expanded.

>TRBJ2-7|TRBV5-4|.
CASSEGHYEQYF
>TRBJ2-7|TRBV6-2/TRBV6-3|.
CASSYFLGTGFSYEQYF
>TRBJ2-5|TRBV9|.
CASSDAPGLADQETQYF
>TRBJ2-2|TRBV7-3|.
CASSLPRLAGGPKGGELFF
>TRBJ1-5|TRBV5-6|few
CASTRGINQPQHF
>TRBJ2-1|TRBV4-3|.
CASSQVVTGDNEQFF
>TRBJ1-1|TRBV27|.
CASSLWSTNTEAFF
>TRBJ2-1|TRBV7-9|once
CASSLATASVYNEQFF
>TRBJ2-4|TRBV9|.
CASSPSGALAKNIQYF
>TRBJ2-1|TRBV20-1|.
CSASTLLDQGTSGFDEQFF
>TRBJ2-7|TRBV9|.
CASSVDGKSYEQYF
>TRBJ2-7|TRBV29-1|.
CSVGAGRGGTYEQYF
>TRBJ2-7|TRBV27|.
CASSWGLAAKPYEQYF
>TRBJ2-3|TRBV3-1/TRBV3-2|.
CASSRGQGAFKTDTQYF
>TRBJ2-7|TRBV6-2/TRBV6-3|.
CASSLSGLTYEQYF
>TRBJ2-2|TRBV5-6|.
CASSLYASTGELFF
>TRBJ2-3|TRBV5-6|.
CASSLGQASTDTQYF